These 29 T cell receptor beta chains were all obtained from the same sample, sequenced in a study of cytotoxic CD8 clonotypes in ibrutinib-treated CLL. Here immunoSEQ multiplex PCR was the method, and the copy in TCRdb shows in-frame clones only, minus some. The sample has around 310,000 clones; about 80% are singletons. The source was PBMCs, collected before ibrutinib treatment. Receptors originate from a human donor with chronic lymphocytic leukemia.

The V and J genes are TRBV7-6 and TRBJ2-3; D is unresolved. Germline-derived CDR1 and CDR2 are SGHVS and FNYEAQ. Trimming removed 2 bases from V and 6 bases from J, with 3 bases in between. The CDR3 has 11 residues. The CDR3 protein is CASSLYDTQYF. The CDR3 coding sequence is TGTGCCAGCAGCTTATACGATACGCAGTATTTT.

The chain has TRBV27 and TRBJ2-7; a possible D gene is TRBD1 (6 bases). The V and J ends lost 2 bases and 4 bases respectively, with 9 bases between them. CDR3 length: 13 residues. Germline V gene sequence: CDR1 MNHEY, CDR2 SMNVEV (reference sequence). CDR3 DNA sequence: TGTGCCAGCAGTTTACTGGGGGCTTACGAGCAGTACTTC. Protein product: CASSLLGAYEQYF.

The chain couples TRBV5-6 to TRBJ1-5; 9 nucleotides agree with TRBD1. Germline-derived CDR1 and CDR2 are SGHDT and YYEEEE. J lost 6 bases, V lost 0 bases, and 4 bases had no gene match. There are 15 residues in the CDR3. Written as DNA, the CDR3 is TGTGCCAGCAGCTTGGGGGACAGGGCGGGTCAGCCCCAGCATTTT. Translated: CASSLGDRAGQPQHF.

This clone has just a few counts. The gene calls are TRBV29-1 and TRBJ2-5; 8 bases fit TRBD2. Per germline, CDR1 SQVTM and CDR2 ANQGSEA. J lost 3 bases, V lost 4 bases, and 4 bases had no gene match. The CDR3 runs to 13 residues. DNA of the CDR3: TGCAGCGTTGCCTTAGCGGGAAAAGAGACCCAGTACTTC. Its protein product is CSVALAGKETQYF.

This rearrangement joins TRBV6-5 to TRBJ2-1; 10 positions match TRBD2. This CDR3 comprises 15 residues. Per germline, CDR1 MNHEY and CDR2 SVGAGI. V lost 7 bases to trimming and J lost 6 bases; unmatched junction nucleotides: 9. The CDR3 reads CASTPPSGSINEQFF. In DNA form, the CDR3 reads TGTGCCAGCACCCCGCCTAGCGGGAGCATCAATGAGCAGTTCTTC.

V is TRBV2 and J is TRBJ2-1, with 10 bases fitting TRBD2. The CDR3 spans 14 residues. Germline loops: CDR1 SNHLY, CDR2 FYNNEI. Unmatched junction bases numbered 7, after V lost 7 bases and J lost 7 bases. CDR3: CASTSGRAGNEQFF. CDR3 sequence (DNA): TGTGCCAGCACGAGCGGGAGGGCCGGTAATGAGCAGTTCTTC.

The J gene is TRBJ1-5, the V gene TRBV15; D is possibly TRBD1 (6 bases). The CDR3 is 20 residues long. Per the germline V gene, CDR1 is LNHNV and CDR2 is YYDKDF (reference sequence). The V gene lost 4 bases and the J gene lost 3 bases, with 28 bases spanning the gap. CDR3 nucleotide sequence: TGTGCCACCAGCACTCCCATGGTCCCGACCTTTGACAGGTTCAATCAGCCCCAGCATTTT. Its translation is CATSTPMVPTFDRFNQPQHF.

CDR3 in amino acids: CASSAGTGLSGELFF. CDR3 DNA sequence: TGCGCCAGCAGCGCCGGGACAGGGTTGTCCGGGGAGCTGTTTTTT. The genes are TRBV4-1 and TRBJ2-2, with 9 bases lining up with TRBD1. The trim removed 5 bases at V and 6 bases at J, leaving 7 bases unmatched. CDR1 is MGHRA, CDR2 YSYEKL, per germline. The CDR3 consists of 15 residues.

The chain is built from TRBV13 and TRBJ2-5; D unresolved. The CDR3 totals 13 residues. CDR1 is PRHDT and CDR2 is FYEKMQ in the germline V gene (reference sequence). V was pared by 5 bases and J by 5 bases, with 12 bases between. In DNA, the CDR3 is TGTGCCAGCAGCGCCCCCCGGACGGAGACCCAGTACTTC. Translated, it gives CASSAPRTETQYF.

Only one count was recorded for this clone. The gene calls are TRBV7-9 and TRBJ1-4, with unresolved D. The CDR3 runs to 15 residues. Germline V CDR1 and CDR2: SEHNR, FQNEAQ (reference sequence). The V gene lost 1 base and the J gene lost 0 bases, with 6 bases spanning the gap. The CDR3 DNA sequence: TGTGCCAGCAGCTTAGGAAGTTCAACTAATGAAAAACTGTTTTTT. This sequence encodes CASSLGSSTNEKLFF. The full variable domain, rest sourced from reference TRBV7-9 and TRBJ1-4, is DTGVSQNPRHKITKRGQNVTFRCDPISEHNRLYWYRQTLGQGPEFLTYFQNEAQLEKSRLLSDRFSAERPKGSFSTLEIQRTEQGDSAMYLCASSLGSSTNEKLFFGSGTQLSVL.

The V call is TRBV29-1, the J call TRBJ2-7; TRBD1 matches at 7 bases. V gave up 1 base and J gave up 5 bases; unmatched junction bases: 2. The CDR3 covers 12 residues. Germline V gene data show CDR1 as SQVTM and CDR2 as ANQGSEA. CDR3 in amino acids: CSVEGTGDEQYF. CDR3 DNA: TGCAGCGTTGAAGGGACAGGCGACGAGCAGTACTTC.

V gene TRBV5-1 combines with J gene TRBJ2-1; 11 bases agree with TRBD2. The CDR3 runs to 16 residues. Losses at the gene ends were 0 bases for V and 4 bases for J; bases not matched to a gene: 3. CDR1 and CDR2 (germline): SGHRS, YFSETQ. The CDR3 loop reads CASSLVTSGSYNEQFF. In nucleotides, the CDR3 is TGCGCCAGCAGCTTGGTCACTAGCGGGAGTTACAATGAGCAGTTCTTC.

This clone has just one count. J is TRBJ2-2 and V is TRBV5-6, with unresolved D. This CDR3 spans 14 amino acids. Per germline, CDR1 SGHDT and CDR2 YYEEEE. Trimming cost V 0 bases and J 9 bases, with 12 bases left between them. The chain's CDR3 is CASSLAFGPRELFF. CDR3 bases: TGTGCCAGCAGCTTGGCTTTCGGCCCCAGGGAGCTGTTTTTT.

The gene calls are TRBV28 and TRBJ2-7, with 9 bases that match TRBD2. V dropped 6 bases and J dropped 7; count of bases not matched to a gene: 10. This CDR3 contains 14 residues. Germline V gene lookup returns CDR1 MDHEN and CDR2 SYDVKM. This chain's CDR3 is CASSLIAGAREQYF. The CDR3 DNA reads as TGTGCCAGCAGCCTCATAGCGGGGGCTAGGGAGCAGTACTTC. Filled out from reference TRBV28 and TRBJ2-7, the complete variable domain reads DVKVTQSSRYLVKRTGEKVFLECVQDMDHENMFWYRQDPGLGLRLIYFSYDVKMKEKGDIPEGYSVSREKKERFSLILESASTNQTSMYLCASSLIAGAREQYFGPGTRLTVT.

This clone was observed a handful of times. V gene TRBV6-5 combines with J gene TRBJ2-5; D is uncertain. Trimming left V 2 bases short and J 6 bases short, with 10 bases between. CDR1 is MNHEY and CDR2 is SVGAGI in the germline V gene. The CDR3 has 13 residues. The DNA for the CDR3 is TGTGCCAGCAGTTACACAAGGGTGAAGACCCAGTACTTC. Translated: CASSYTRVKTQYF.

V gene TRBV29-1 combines with J gene TRBJ2-1; D unclear. The ends were cut back, 4 bases at V and 4 bases at J, with 11 bases in the middle. The CDR3 runs 13 residues. Germline V lookup: CDR1 SQVTM, CDR2 ANQGSEA. The CDR3 region is CSVAPRAYNEQFF. The CDR3 DNA sequence: TGCAGCGTTGCCCCCCGGGCTTACAATGAGCAGTTCTTC.

This chain joins TRBV27 and TRBJ2-1, with TRBD2 identical over 8 bases. The J segment lost 1 base and the V segment lost 7 bases, leaving 9 bases of the junction unmatched. CDR1 MNHEY and CDR2 SMNVEV come from the germline V gene (reference sequence). The CDR3 runs to 16 residues. CDR3 nucleotides: TGTGCCAGCATCCCCCTTGGCGGGAGGTCCTACAATGAGCAGTTCTTC. Amino acids: CASIPLGGRSYNEQFF.

CDR3 sequence reads: CASSPALLSEAFF. The CDR3 region has the DNA TGTGCCAGCTCACCGGCTCTACTCAGCGAAGCTTTCTTT. The chain links TRBV18 to TRBJ1-1; D call uncertain. CDR1 and CDR2 from the germline V gene are KGHSH and LQKENI. The CDR3 is 13 residues long. Trimming cost V 3 bases and J 8 bases, with 13 bases left between them. Full variable domain (missing parts from reference TRBV18 and TRBJ1-1): NAGVMQNPRHLVRRRGQEARLRCSPMKGHSHVYWYRQLPEEGLKFMVYLQKENIIDESGMPKERFSAEFPKEGPSILRIQQVVRGDSAAYFCASSPALLSEAFFGQGTRLTVV.

The chain recombines TRBV29-1 with TRBJ1-4; D is perhaps TRBD1 (5 bases). The CDR3 totals 13 residues. V lost 7 bases to trimming and J lost 3 bases, with 12 bases between them. Germline CDR1 reads SQVTM; CDR2 reads ANQGSEA. DNA of the CDR3: TGCAGCGCTGGGGGTTACTCTAATGAAAAACTGTTTTTT. Translated, it gives CSAGGYSNEKLFF.

The V gene is TRBV5-5, the J gene TRBJ2-7; TRBD2 aligns across 9 bases. Germline-derived CDR1 and CDR2 are SGHKS and YYEKEE (reference sequence). The CDR3 has 15 residues. V was clipped by 0 bases and J by 3 bases; unmatched bases: 4. The CDR3 DNA sequence: TGTGCCAGCAGCTTGGGACTAGCGGAGCTCTACGAGCAGTACTTC. Its translation is CASSLGLAELYEQYF. Looking up the rest from reference TRBV5-5 and TRBJ2-7 gives the full variable domain: DAGVTQSPTHLIKTRGQQVTLRCSPISGHKSVSWYQQVLGQGPQFIFQYYEKEERGRGNFPDRFSARQFPNYSSELNVNALLLGDSALYLCASSLGLAELYEQYFGPGTRLTVT.

The chain is built from TRBV5-4 and TRBJ2-7, with 8 bases matching TRBD1. This CDR3 comprises 16 residues. V lost 4 bases, J lost 2 bases, and 11 bases stayed unmatched. The germline CDR1 and CDR2 sequences are SGHNT and YYREEE (reference sequence). CDR3 sequence: CASSGTPGQVTYEQYF. The CDR3 nucleotides read TGTGCCAGCAGCGGGACACCGGGACAGGTTACCTACGAGCAGTACTTC.

V usage is TRBV7-2 and J usage is TRBJ2-7; 7 bases map to TRBD2. The CDR3 covers 19 residues. Germline CDR1 is SGHTA and CDR2 is FQGNSA. The trim removed 3 bases at V and 4 bases at J, leaving 21 bases unmatched. CDR3 DNA: TGTGCCAGCAGCTTTATCGGCGGGAGATACGGGTCCTCCTTTTACGAGCAGTACTTC. Translating gives CASSFIGGRYGSSFYEQYF.

The chain recombines TRBV12-2 with TRBJ2-7. TRBV12-2 counts as a pseudogene. The CDR3 contains 12 residues. The DNA for the CDR3 is TGTGCAAGTCGCCTCCCCCACTACGAGCAGTACTTC. As protein: CASRLPHYEQYF.

The V and J genes are TRBV28 and TRBJ2-3, with D perhaps matching TRBD2 (5 bases). This CDR3 is 17 amino acids long. V dropped 7 bases and J dropped 1 base, with 21 bases sitting between them. Germline-derived CDR1 and CDR2 are MDHEN and SYDVKM. The CDR3 is CASIRGTAGVGTDTQYF. The CDR3 DNA is TGTGCCAGCATACGGGGTACAGCTGGAGTTGGCACAGATACGCAGTATTTT.

This clone was recorded only once. Other DNA sequences within the sample encode an identical CDR3. DNA for the CDR3: TGTGCCAGCAGCTTAGGGAGCTCCTACAATGAGCAGTTCTTC. It specifies CASSLGSSYNEQFF. This rearrangement joins TRBV11-3 to TRBJ2-1, with no clear D. With 1 base removed from V and 0 bases from J, the gap between germline ends came to 4 bases. This CDR3 comprises 14 residues. Germline CDR1 and CDR2: SGHNT and YENEEA.

This clone was seen a single time. The CDR3 reads CASSPGSYNEQFF. CDR3 DNA: TGTGCCAGCAGCCCGGGCTCCTACAATGAGCAGTTCTTC. This chain connects TRBV6-4 to TRBJ2-1, with no clear D. Trimming took 6 bases from V and 0 from J, leaving 6 bases between them. Looked up from germline, CDR1 is MRHNA and CDR2 is SNTAGT. The CDR3 loop spans 13 amino acids.

CDR3 in DNA: TGTGCCAGCTCACCCGGACAGGCTGATGGCTACACCTTC. It codes for CASSPGQADGYTF. The chain carries TRBV18 and TRBJ1-2; 7 bases line up with TRBD1. Per germline, CDR1 KGHSH and CDR2 LQKENI. This CDR3 has 13 amino acids. V shed 3 bases, J shed 6 bases, and the junction held 4 bases outside the gene matches.

The rearrangement uses TRBV7-6 and TRBJ2-7, with unresolved D. CDR1 and CDR2 (germline): SGHVS, FNYEAQ. The CDR3 sequence is 15 residues long. Trimming removed 1 base at V and 3 bases at J, with 13 bases between. CDR3 DNA: TGTGCCAGCAGCTTAGAGTTGGTGAACAGCTACGAGCAGTACTTC. Translation gives CASSLELVNSYEQYF.

The chain combines TRBV18 with TRBJ2-4, with D perhaps TRBD1 (7 bases). The V gene lost 2 bases and the J gene lost 4 bases, with 18 bases spanning the gap. The length of the CDR3 is 17 residues. Germline V gene lookup returns CDR1 KGHSH and CDR2 LQKENI. The CDR3 DNA is TGTGCCAGCTCACCAGATGCAGGGGGGAATAAAAAAAACATTCAGTACTTC. This translates into CASSPDAGGNKKNIQYF. The variable domain in full, completed from reference TRBV18 and TRBJ2-4, reads NAGVMQNPRHLVRRRGQEARLRCSPMKGHSHVYWYRQLPEEGLKFMVYLQKENIIDESGMPKERFSAEFPKEGPSILRIQQVVRGDSAAYFCASSPDAGGNKKNIQYFGAGTRLSVL.